The clone carrying this TCR beta chain has just a few counts. Its antigen is as yet unknown. This sample was taken from a study of blood T cells in healthy people across ages. Study outcomes and limitations: Roughly linear declines in TCR beta diversity per million T cells occurred with age.

Using a J-beta primer mix together with a sample-barcoded 5' primer, a second PCR was run for roughly 7 to 12 cycles. TCRdb reanalysed the 5' RACE reads using MiXCR and keeps one entry per CDR3 protein. The sample yields about 650,000 distinct CDR3 sequences, 32% seen once. The CDR3 extends over 16 amino acids. The germline CDR1 and CDR2 sequences are SEHNR and FQNEAQ (reference sequence). V lost 5 bases and J lost 0; bases outside the gene matches: 9. Every donor provided 9.5 to 10 milliliters of peripheral blood. The genes are TRBV7-9 and TRBJ1-1, with 7 bases matching TRBD1. The sequencing input was blood. The TCR originated in a woman older than 75 in good health. The CDR3 region is CASSRFLTGMNTEAFF. The CDR3, as DNA: TGTGCCAGCAGCCGATTCTTGACAGGGATGAACACTGAAGCTTTCTTT.